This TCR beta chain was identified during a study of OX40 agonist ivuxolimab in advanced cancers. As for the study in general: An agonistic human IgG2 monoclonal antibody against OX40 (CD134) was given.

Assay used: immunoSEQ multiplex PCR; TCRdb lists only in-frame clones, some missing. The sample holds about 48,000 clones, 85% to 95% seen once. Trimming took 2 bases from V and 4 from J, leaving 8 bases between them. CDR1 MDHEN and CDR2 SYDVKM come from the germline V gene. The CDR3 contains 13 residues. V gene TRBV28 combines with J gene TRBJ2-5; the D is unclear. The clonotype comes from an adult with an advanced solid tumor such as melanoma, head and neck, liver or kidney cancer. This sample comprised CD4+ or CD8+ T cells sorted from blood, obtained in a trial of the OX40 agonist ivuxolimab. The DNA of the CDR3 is TGTGCCAGCAGTTTAGCCTTACGAGAGACCCAGTACTTC. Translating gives CASSLALRETQYF.